One sample yielded the 21 T cell receptor beta chains listed below, sequenced in a study of OX40 agonist ivuxolimab in advanced cancers. Generated by immunoSEQ multiplex PCR, the TCRdb table keeps only in-frame clones and is missing some. The sample records fewer than 40,000 clones, around 80% being singletons. The sample consisted of CD4+ or CD8+ T cells sorted from blood, taken in a trial of the OX40 agonist ivuxolimab. The receptors were gathered from an adult with an advanced solid tumor such as melanoma, head and neck, liver or kidney cancer.

This clone appeared a single time. This sequence joins TRBV15 and TRBJ2-3; 8 nucleotides line up with TRBD1. The germline V gene has CDR1 LNHNV and CDR2 YYDKDF (reference sequence). The trim removed 1 base at V and 4 bases at J, leaving 4 bases unmatched. The CDR3 is 15 amino acids. The DNA of the CDR3 is TGTGCCACCAGCAGAGTTTCAGGGGGCGCAGATACGCAGTATTTT. Its protein product is CATSRVSGGADTQYF.

This chain links TRBV7-9 with TRBJ1-3; no definite D call. The germline V gene has CDR1 SEHNR and CDR2 FQNEAQ (reference sequence). This CDR3 comprises 16 residues. The V and J ends lost 1 base and 1 base respectively, with 11 bases between them. CDR3 sequence: CASSLGLFSSGNTIYF. The CDR3 DNA reads TGTGCCAGCAGCTTAGGTTTATTCTCTTCTGGAAACACCATATATTTT.

The chain joins TRBV5-1 to TRBJ2-7; 8 bases fit TRBD1. The CDR3 contains 15 residues. Per the germline V gene, CDR1 is SGHRS and CDR2 is YFSETQ. V was clipped by 1 base and J by 4 bases; unmatched bases: 7. DNA for the CDR3: TGCGCCAGCAGCTTGAACTCAGGGGGCCGGTACGAGCAGTACTTC. It specifies CASSLNSGGRYEQYF.

The chain employs TRBV5-1 and TRBJ2-5; the D gene is possibly TRBD2 (5 bases). Germline V lookup: CDR1 SGHRS, CDR2 YFSETQ. V dropped 0 bases and J dropped 2 bases, with 11 bases sitting between them. CDR3 size: 15 residues. The CDR3 coding sequence is TGCGCCAGCAGCTTGGATGGACTGGGGCAAGAGACCCAGTACTTC. It yields the protein CASSLDGLGQETQYF.

By its share, this clone is medium-sized (0.01 to 0.1%). The V call is TRBV28, the J call TRBJ1-2; D call uncertain. The CDR3 extends over 14 amino acids. Germline assignment: CDR1 MDHEN and CDR2 SYDVKM. Trimming left V 4 bases short and J 5 bases short, with 14 bases between. The CDR3 sequence is CASSSQVMRYGYTF. The DNA of the CDR3 is TGTGCCAGCAGTTCCCAAGTTATGCGTTATGGCTACACCTTC.

V and J are TRBV5-1 and TRBJ2-1; 9 nucleotides align to TRBD2. CDR1 is SGHRS and CDR2 is YFSETQ in the germline V gene. V lost 6 bases, J lost 6 bases, and 7 bases stayed unmatched. The CDR3 consists of 14 residues. The CDR3 DNA follows: TGCGCCAGCACCTCACTAGCGGGCCTCAATGAGCAGTTCTTC. Protein product: CASTSLAGLNEQFF.

The chain recombines TRBV11-1 with TRBJ2-7; D might be TRBD1 (6 bases). With 5 bases removed from V and 3 bases from J, the gap between germline ends came to 11 bases. The germline gives CDR1 SGHAT, CDR2 FQDESV (reference sequence). The CDR3 spans 13 residues. CDR3 sequence (DNA): TGTGCCAGCAGCCCGACAGGATACTACGAGCAGTACTTC. Encoded protein: CASSPTGYYEQYF.

This clone has more than one count but fewer than ten. This chain links TRBV19 with TRBJ1-3; no clear D gene. Germline CDR1 LNHDA, CDR2 SQIVND (reference sequence). Trimming took off 7 bases at V and 9 bases at J, with 10 bases between the two ends. CDR3 length: 11 amino acids. The CDR3 spells CASTLRGTIYF. The DNA of the CDR3 is TGTGCCAGTACCCTTCGGGGCACCATATATTTT.

Only one count was recorded for this clone. This chain joins TRBV6-5 and TRBJ2-4; D remains unclear. Germline CDR1 reads MNHEY; CDR2 reads SVGAGI. Deletions cut 4 bases from V and 0 bases from J, with 13 bases between. This CDR3 comprises 16 residues. The CDR3 protein is CASSFSGLSAKNIQYF. Here the CDR3 DNA reads TGTGCCAGCAGTTTCTCCGGCCTTTCAGCCAAAAACATTCAGTACTTC.

V and J are TRBV6-4 and TRBJ1-2; 12 bases map to TRBD1. Germline CDR1 and CDR2: MRHNA and SNTAGT. This CDR3 has 15 amino acids. Trimming removed 7 bases from V and 3 bases from J; junction bases left unmatched: 6. The DNA for the CDR3 is TGTGCCAGCAAATCCGGGACAGGGGGCGACTATGGCTACACCTTC. Its translation is CASKSGTGGDYGYTF.

CDR3 amino acids: CASSLFREGAQYF. The DNA of the CDR3 is TGTGCCAGCAGTTTATTCAGGGAAGGGGCCCAGTACTTC. The V and J genes are TRBV28 and TRBJ2-5; possible D gene TRBD1, 5 bases. Germline CDR1 MDHEN, CDR2 SYDVKM. V was shortened by 1 base and J by 9 bases, with 12 bases between the two germline ends. This CDR3 has 13 amino acids.

This rearrangement joins TRBV15 to TRBJ1-1; no reliable D call. V lost 1 base to trimming and J lost 1 base, with 10 bases between them. Germline-derived CDR1 and CDR2 are LNHNV and YYDKDF (reference sequence). This CDR3 contains 15 residues. The CDR3 bases are TGTGCCACCAGCAGAGGTCAGGCAGGGAACACTGAAGCTTTCTTT. Translation gives CATSRGQAGNTEAFF.

The chain joins TRBV27 to TRBJ1-1, with 8 bases that match TRBD1. The ends lost 5 bases at V and 4 bases at J; junction bases unmatched: 6. Germline CDR1 reads MNHEY; CDR2 reads SMNVEV (reference sequence). This CDR3 is 14 amino acids long. CDR3 protein: CASSLRTGLTEAFF. CDR3 coding DNA: TGTGCCAGCAGTCTCCGGACAGGGCTCACTGAAGCTTTCTTT.

The rearrangement uses TRBV25-1 and TRBJ2-7; no firm D call. Germline V gives CDR1 MGHDK, CDR2 SYGVNS. This CDR3 contains 11 residues. The V end was cut by 2 bases, the J end by 4 bases, with 3 bases between. The CDR3: CASSEGYEQYF. CDR3 coding DNA: TGTGCCAGCAGTGAAGGGTACGAGCAGTACTTC.

The chain couples TRBV5-1 to TRBJ2-3, with 7 bases aligning to TRBD2. V gave up 4 bases and J gave up 4 bases; unmatched junction bases: 9. CDR1 and CDR2 from the germline V gene are SGHRS and YFSETQ. The CDR3 contains 15 residues. As DNA, the CDR3 is TGCGCCAGCAGCCCGGGGGGAGTACTGGCAGATACGCAGTATTTT. This translates into CASSPGGVLADTQYF.

This clone was picked up a small number of times. The chain is built from TRBV6-1 and TRBJ1-5; possible D gene TRBD1, 6 bases. V dropped 4 bases and J dropped 3 bases, with 16 bases sitting between them. This CDR3 is 16 amino acids long. Germline-derived CDR1 and CDR2 are MNHNS and SASEGT. This CDR3 is CASSAPGTSYNQPQHF. CDR3 nucleotide sequence: TGTGCCAGCAGTGCCCCCGGGACAAGTTACAATCAGCCCCAGCATTTT.

This clone was recorded a few times. This is likely a read error, given that the CDR3 carries no conserved phenylalanine or tryptophan at its end. The DNA is left out, because the CDR3 cannot be placed on it with certainty; the CDR3 is given as TCRdb lists it. The chain links TRBV11-2 to TRBJ2-7. Germline values: CDR1 SGHAT, CDR2 FQNNGV. From its first to its last residue, the CDR3 has 12 amino acids. The CDR3 loop reads CASSLDIGSKAI.

This CDR3 reads CAISTDRVETQYF. The CDR3 DNA follows: TGTGCCATCAGCACGGACAGGGTTGAGACCCAGTACTTC. V gene TRBV10-3 combines with J gene TRBJ2-5, with 8 bases identical to TRBD1. Germline V CDR1 and CDR2: ENHRY, SYGVKD. CDR3 size: 13 residues. J lost 5 bases, V lost 6 bases, and 5 bases had no gene match.

V and J are TRBV27 and TRBJ2-7; D is possibly TRBD1 (6 bases). Trimming removed 5 bases at V and 0 bases at J, with 11 bases between. This CDR3 comprises 14 residues. CDR1 is MNHEY, CDR2 SMNVEV, per germline (reference sequence). The CDR3 here is CASSLDRTSYEQYF. DNA for the CDR3: TGTGCCAGCAGTCTAGACAGGACCTCCTACGAGCAGTACTTC.

The genes are TRBV4-3 and TRBJ2-6, with TRBD1 matching over 9 bases. J lost 0 bases, V lost 1 base, and 7 bases had no gene match. Germline CDR1 and CDR2: LGHNA and YSLEER. The CDR3 is 19 residues long. This CDR3 is CASSQGAGTGNSGANVLTF. The CDR3 nucleotides read TGCGCCAGCAGCCAAGGGGCCGGGACAGGGAACTCTGGGGCCAACGTCCTGACTTTC.

The chain is built from TRBV18 and TRBJ2-5, with 9 bases fitting TRBD2. Germline values: CDR1 KGHSH, CDR2 LQKENI. CDR3 length: 17 residues. Trimming took 3 bases from V and 1 from J; bases not matched to a gene: 9. CDR3 sequence reads: CASSPVLAGPIQETQYF. The CDR3 bases are TGTGCCAGCTCACCGGTTCTAGCGGGACCAATCCAAGAGACCCAGTACTTC.